These 19 T cell receptor beta chains share one sample of origin, sequenced in a study of Graves' ophthalmopathy and Graves' hyperthyroidism. The study amplified TCR beta CDR3 regions using RNA transcripts. The workflow started with a first-round RT-PCR run with HTBI primers and then moved on to a second-round multiplex PCR. Each CDR3 protein is one row after TCRdb ran MiXCR on the multiplex PCR reads. The table shows over a million distinct CDR3 sequences, with roughly 35% occurring only once. Sequencing was done on a sample of peripheral blood or thyroid tissue (not recorded which). All receptors come from an adult man with Graves' hyperthyroidism.

About this clonotype itself: This may stem from a read error, because a much larger clone lies one nucleotide away. The J gene is TRBJ1-3, the V gene TRBV12-3 or TRBV12-4; no firm D call. Trimming left V 3 bases short and J 0 bases short, with 6 bases between. The CDR3 extends over 14 amino acids. The CDR3 loop is CASSFGHSGNTIYF. For the CDR3, the DNA is TGTGCCAGCAGTTTTGGTCACTCTGGAAACACCATATATTTT.

This clonotype was seen once. This may be a read error: a much more frequent sequence differs by one nucleotide. V and J are TRBV5-1 and TRBJ2-7; maybe TRBD2 (7 bases). Germline CDR1 reads SGHRS; CDR2 reads YFSETQ. The CDR3 has 14 residues. For the CDR3, the DNA is TGCGCCAGCAGCTTGAACCCGACGGGGGGCGAGCAGCACTTC. This gives the protein CASSLNPTGGEQHF.

The chain combines TRBV7-9 with TRBJ1-2; possible D gene TRBD1, 5 bases. The CDR3 covers 16 residues. Per germline, CDR1 SEHNR and CDR2 FQNEAQ (reference sequence). V shed 2 bases and J shed 3 bases, with 16 bases lying between them. CDR3 amino acids: CASSLQLGVTDYGYTF. DNA of the CDR3: TGTGCCAGCAGCTTACAACTGGGGGTCACGGACTATGGCTACACCTTC.

The rearrangement joins TRBV7-2 to TRBJ2-7; TRBD1 matches 7 bases. J lost 4 bases, V lost 4 bases, and 7 bases had no gene match. The CDR3 loop spans 14 amino acids. Germline CDR1 reads SGHTA; CDR2 reads FQGNSA. In DNA form, the CDR3 reads TGTGCCAGCAGCTCCTACAGGACAGGATACGAGCAGTACTTC. It is translated as CASSSYRTGYEQYF. Full variable domain (remainder filled in from reference TRBV7-2 and TRBJ2-7): GAGVSQSPSNKVTEKGKDVELRCDPISGHTALYWYRQSLGQGLEFLIYFQGNSAPDKSGLPSDRFSAERTGGSVSTLTIQRTQQEDSAVYLCASSSYRTGYEQYFGPGTRLTVT.

This rearrangement joins TRBV9 to TRBJ1-1; no firm D call. CDR1 SGDLS and CDR2 YYNGEE come from the germline V gene. V was shortened by 2 bases and J by 4 bases, with 9 bases between the two germline ends. The CDR3 runs to 13 residues. The CDR3 here is CASSVIESTEAFF. The CDR3 DNA sequence: TGTGCCAGCAGCGTCATCGAGAGCACTGAAGCTTTCTTT.

This clonotype was detected a few times. The chain couples TRBV20-1 to TRBJ1-3, with 9 bases identical to TRBD1. The germline gives CDR1 DFQATT, CDR2 SNEGSKA (reference sequence). V dropped 1 base and J dropped 5; count of bases not matched to a gene: 15. This CDR3 comprises 18 residues. The CDR3 loop reads CSARGTGDIGALRNTIYF. In nucleotides, the CDR3 is TGCAGTGCTAGAGGGACAGGGGATATTGGGGCATTGCGAAACACCATATATTTT.

This clonotype came up many times. The chain is built from TRBV29-1 and TRBJ1-1; possibly TRBD1 for D (5 bases). The CDR3 runs 13 residues. Germline assignment: CDR1 SQVTM and CDR2 ANQGSEA. Trimming removed 7 bases from V and 4 bases from J, with 16 bases in between. CDR3 in DNA: TGCAGCGCCCGGACCTCGGGGCCCACTGAAGCTTTCTTT. This encodes CSARTSGPTEAFF.

Remarks on this clonotype: A single base separates this from a much larger clone, so it may be a read error. The CDR3 region is CASGSVRTVYEQYF. CDR3 in DNA: TGTGCCAGCGGCTCAGTGCGGACGGTCTACGAGCAGTACTTC. The chain has TRBV7-2 and TRBJ2-7; D is undetermined. Germline CDR1 SGHTA, CDR2 FQGNSA. The germline V and J ends were trimmed by 8 bases and 3 bases, with 17 bases remaining between them. The CDR3 sequence is 14 residues long.

This clonotype was detected many times. The chain links TRBV19 to TRBJ1-1; weak D call: TRBD1 (6 bases). The CDR3 extends over 15 amino acids. Germline CDR1 LNHDA, CDR2 SQIVND (reference sequence). The V end was cut by 8 bases, the J end by 4 bases, with 20 bases between. The CDR3 DNA reads as TGTGCCAGTCAACGGGACACTCGGAGGACCACTGAAGCTTTCTTT. Translated: CASQRDTRRTTEAFF.

This clonotype has at least ten counts. This chain joins TRBV24-1 and TRBJ1-5, with unresolved D. Germline CDR1 and CDR2: KGHDR and SFDVKD. This CDR3 is built from 16 residues. V was pared by 2 bases and J by 0 bases, with 10 bases between. This CDR3 is CATSDSAGYSNQPQHF. The CDR3 DNA follows: TGTGCCACCAGTGATTCCGCGGGGTATAGCAATCAGCCCCAGCATTTT.

The gene calls are TRBV5-6 and TRBJ1-2; 9 bases match TRBD1. The CDR3 contains 14 residues. Germline CDR1 SGHDT, CDR2 YYEEEE. V gave up 4 bases and J gave up 7 bases; unmatched junction bases: 8. For the CDR3, the DNA is TGTGCCAGCAGCGCACCGGGACAGGGTTTTGGCTACACCTTC. Encoded protein: CASSAPGQGFGYTF.

This clonotype came up a few times. A much larger clone differs by one base, so this may be a read error. The gene calls are TRBV20-1 and TRBJ2-7; D is undetermined. Per the germline V gene, CDR1 is DFQATT and CDR2 is SNEGSKA (reference sequence). The CDR3 sequence is 13 residues long. CDR3 bases: TGCAGTGCTCCCGACTCGGTGATTGGCGAGCAGTGCTTC. Translated, it gives CSAPDSVIGEQCF.

The rearrangement links TRBV7-6 to TRBJ2-6, with D uncertain. Trimming pared 5 bases from V and 3 bases from J, leaving 14 bases between. Germline assignment: CDR1 SGHVS and CDR2 FNYEAQ. The CDR3 covers 16 residues. For the CDR3, the DNA is TGTGCCAGCAGCCAATCAACCGTCGGTGGGGCCAACGTCCTGACTTTC. The encoded protein is CASSQSTVGGANVLTF.

This clonotype came up many times. CDR3 in amino acids: CASSLEASNTEAFF. For the CDR3, the DNA is TGTGCCAGCAGCTTAGAGGCTTCTAACACTGAAGCTTTCTTT. The chain has TRBV11-2 and TRBJ1-1; D gene uncertain. There are 14 residues in the CDR3. Germline assignment: CDR1 SGHAT and CDR2 FQNNGV. With 0 bases removed from V and 2 bases from J, the gap between germline ends came to 7 bases. The full variable domain, rest sourced from reference TRBV11-2 and TRBJ1-1, is EAGVAQSPRYKIIEKRQSVAFWCNPISGHATLYWYQQILGQGPKLLIQFQNNGVVDDSQLPKDRFSAERLKGVDSTLKIQPAKLEDSAVYLCASSLEASNTEAFFGQGTRLTVV.

The genes are TRBV29-1 and TRBJ2-7, with TRBD2 identical over 8 bases. CDR3 length: 13 residues. V was pared by 3 bases and J by 6 bases, with 7 bases of the junction left unmatched. Germline CDR1 is SQVTM and CDR2 is ANQGSEA. The CDR3 reads CSVDGGGGGEQYF. DNA of the CDR3: TGCAGCGTTGACGGGGGGGGGGGGGGCGAGCAGTACTTC.

Comments on this clonotype: Just one base apart from a much larger clone, this may be a read error. The chain employs TRBV19 and TRBJ1-2; D remains ambiguous. This CDR3 contains 14 residues. Germline loops: CDR1 LNHDA, CDR2 SQIVND (reference sequence). V gave up 2 bases and J gave up 7 bases, with 14 bases separating them. The CDR3: CASSINGSRGGYTF. The CDR3 DNA sequence: TGTGCCAGTAGTATAAACGGATCCCGCGGTGGCTACACCTTC.

This chain uses TRBV25-1 with TRBJ1-4; D gene unclear. The germline gives CDR1 MGHDK, CDR2 SYGVNS. This CDR3 has 12 residues. V was trimmed by 11 bases and J by 7 bases, leaving 14 bases between them. The CDR3 DNA reads as TGTGCCCCGTCGTTGGAGTCTGAAAAACTGTTTTTT. Amino acid sequence: CAPSLESEKLFF.

The genes are TRBV20-1 and TRBJ2-7, with 8 bases matching TRBD1. The CDR3 has 13 residues. The trim removed 3 bases at V and 3 bases at J, leaving 4 bases unmatched. Germline assignment: CDR1 DFQATT and CDR2 SNEGSKA (reference sequence). CDR3 sequence (DNA): TGCAGTGCTAGGACAGGGGTGAACTACGAGCAGTACTTC. Encoded protein: CSARTGVNYEQYF.

This sequence joins TRBV10-3 and TRBJ2-7; maybe TRBD2 (7 bases). From germline, CDR1 is ENHRY and CDR2 SYGVKD. The CDR3 runs to 16 residues. The germline V and J ends were trimmed by 3 bases and 1 base, with 16 bases remaining between them. The CDR3 DNA follows: TGTGCCATCAGTGAACATCCGAGGGGGGGATCCTACGAGCAGTACTTC. The encoded protein is CAISEHPRGGSYEQYF.